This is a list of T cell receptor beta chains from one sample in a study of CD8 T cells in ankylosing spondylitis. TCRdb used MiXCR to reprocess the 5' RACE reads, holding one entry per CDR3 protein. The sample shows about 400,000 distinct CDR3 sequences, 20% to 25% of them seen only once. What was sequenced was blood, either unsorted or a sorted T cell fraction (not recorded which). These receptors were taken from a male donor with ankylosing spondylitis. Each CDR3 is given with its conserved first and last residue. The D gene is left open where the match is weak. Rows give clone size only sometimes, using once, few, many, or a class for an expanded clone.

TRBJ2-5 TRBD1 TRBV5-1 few TGCGCCAGCAGCTCCTGGGGGAACAGGGGGGTCCAAGAGACCCAGTACTTC CASSSWGNRGVQETQYF
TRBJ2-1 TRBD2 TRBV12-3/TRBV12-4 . TGTGCCAGCAGTCCTCGGGCTAGCGGGAGGCTGAATGAGCAGTTCTTC CASSPRASGRLNEQFF
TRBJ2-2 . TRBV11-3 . TGTGCCAGCAGCTTATTTTTGGGAGCCGGGGAGCTGTTTTTT CASSLFLGAGELFF
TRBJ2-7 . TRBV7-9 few TGTGCCAGCAGCTTTTCGGCAGGTCCCTACGAGCAGTACTTC CASSFSAGPYEQYF
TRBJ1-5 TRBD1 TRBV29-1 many TGCAGCGTCGGACAGGACAATCAGCCCCAGCATTTT CSVGQDNQPQHF
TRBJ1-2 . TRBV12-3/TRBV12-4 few TGTGCCAGCAGTGGTCCTTCCTATGGCTACACCTTC CASSGPSYGYTF
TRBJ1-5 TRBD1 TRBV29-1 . TGCAGCGTTGGGGTTGGACAGGGAAACAATCAGCCCCAGCATTTT CSVGVGQGNNQPQHF
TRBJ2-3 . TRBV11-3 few TGTGCCAGCAGCCAGGGGAGTCGAGGTAGTACGCAGTATTTT CASSQGSRGSTQYF
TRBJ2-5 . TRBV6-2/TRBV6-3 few TGTGCCAGCAGTTACCTGGACAGCCGGCGGGAGACCCAGTACTTC CASSYLDSRRETQYF
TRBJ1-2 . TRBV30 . TGTGCCTGGACAGAGAACTATGGCTACACCTTC CAWTENYGYTF
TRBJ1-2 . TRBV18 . TGTGCCAGCTCGAGCACAGAGAGGGATGGCTACACCTTC CASSSTERDGYTF
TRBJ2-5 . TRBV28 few TGTGCCAGCAATGTGGCGGCACAAGAGACCCAGTACTTC CASNVAAQETQYF
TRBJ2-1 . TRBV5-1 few TGCGCCAGCAGCTTGGGTCAGCCATACAATGAGCAGTTCTTC CASSLGQPYNEQFF
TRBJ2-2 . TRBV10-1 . TGCGCCAGCAATCGCCAAATCGGCGGGGAGCTGTTTTTT CASNRQIGGELFF
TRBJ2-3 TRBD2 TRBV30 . TGTGCCTGGAGTGTAGGAGCGGGGCCCCACACAGATACGCAGTATTTT CAWSVGAGPHTDTQYF
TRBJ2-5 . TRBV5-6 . TGTGCCAGCAGCTTGTTTGGTCCGGAGACCCAGTACTTC CASSLFGPETQYF
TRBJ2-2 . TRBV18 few TGTGCCAGCTCAGCGGGAAGGGACACCGGGGAGCTGTTTTTT CASSAGRDTGELFF
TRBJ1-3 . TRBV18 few TGTGCCAGCTCACCTATGATCTCTGGAAACACCATATATTTT CASSPMISGNTIYF
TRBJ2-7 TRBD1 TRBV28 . TGTGCCAGCAGCCCGACAGGGGGTGTTTTCGAGCAGTACTTC CASSPTGGVFEQYF
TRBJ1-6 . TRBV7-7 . TGTGCTACCCGGGAGGCGGACGGGCATCCCCTCCACTTT CATREADGHPLHF
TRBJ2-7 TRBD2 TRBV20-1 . TGCAGTGCTACTGCTGCGGGAGGACGCTACGAGCAGTACTTC CSATAAGGRYEQYF
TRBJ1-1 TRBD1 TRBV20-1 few TGCAGTGCTAGAGATTCCGGGACAGGGAACACTGAAGCTTTCTTT CSARDSGTGNTEAFF
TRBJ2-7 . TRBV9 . TGTGCCAGCAGCGTAGGAACGGGTCGTGAGAACGAGCAGTACTTC CASSVGTGRENEQYF
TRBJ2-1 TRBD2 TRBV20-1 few TGCAGTGCTCCCGGGACTAAGAGAGGCTACAATGAGCAGTTCTTC CSAPGTKRGYNEQFF
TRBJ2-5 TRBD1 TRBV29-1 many TGCAGCGTTGAAGATGTCCGGACAGGGGGTGGTCAAGAGACCCAGTACTTC CSVEDVRTGGGQETQYF
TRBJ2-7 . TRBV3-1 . TGTGCCAGCAGCCAAATGGCCTCCTACGAGCAGTACTTC CASSQMASYEQYF
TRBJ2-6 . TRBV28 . TGTGCCAGCAGTTGGTGGGGGCGGAACTCTGGGGCCAACGTCCTGACTTTC CASSWWGRNSGANVLTF
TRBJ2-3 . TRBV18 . TGTGCCAGCTCACCGCCGATTACAGATACGCAGTATTTT CASSPPITDTQYF
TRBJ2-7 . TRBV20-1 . TGCAGTGCTAGCCGTGAGATCTACGAGCAGTACTTC CSASREIYEQYF
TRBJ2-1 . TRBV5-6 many TGTGCCAGCAGCAGTTCCGGAACTTTTTTCGCAGCGGAGCAGTTCTTC CASSSSGTFFAAEQFF
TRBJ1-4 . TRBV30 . TGTGCCTCCAGACAGAGAGAAAAACTGTTTTTT CASRQREKLFF
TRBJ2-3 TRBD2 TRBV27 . TGTGCCAGCAGCTCGCCGGGACTAGCGGGAGCAGATACGCAGTATTTT CASSSPGLAGADTQYF
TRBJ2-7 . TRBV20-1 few TGCAGTGCTACCGATACCCCCTACGAGCAGTACTTC CSATDTPYEQYF
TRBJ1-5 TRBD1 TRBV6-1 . TGTGCCAGCAGCCCCCAGGGGGCCTTCCGGGACAGCAATCAGCCCCAGCATTTT CASSPQGAFRDSNQPQHF
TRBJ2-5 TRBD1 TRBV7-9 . TGTGCCAGCGACAGGGGGCAATTAGAGACCCAGTACTTC CASDRGQLETQYF
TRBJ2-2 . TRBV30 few TGTGCCTGGAGTAGTCGGGGTCGGTTGAACACCGGGGAGCTGTTTTTT CAWSSRGRLNTGELFF
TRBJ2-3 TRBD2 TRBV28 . TGTGCCAGCAGCTACCTCGAAGCGGGGGTCGCAGATACGCAGTATTTT CASSYLEAGVADTQYF
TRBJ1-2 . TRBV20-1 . TGCAGTGCTGGGGGCAGGGTCGGCTATGGCTACACCTTC CSAGGRVGYGYTF
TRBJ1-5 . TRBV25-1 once TGTGCCAGCAGTGAGGCAGGGAATCAGCCCCAGCATTTT CASSEAGNQPQHF
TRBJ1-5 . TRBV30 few TGTGCCTGGAGCCGGGACAGCAATCAGCCCCAGCATTTT CAWSRDSNQPQHF
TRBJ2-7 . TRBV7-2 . TGTGCCAGCAGCCTACGACCAGAAGCCTACGAGCAGTACTTC CASSLRPEAYEQYF
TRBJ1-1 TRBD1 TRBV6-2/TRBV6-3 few TGTGCCAGCTTTTCCCCAACCCGGGACAGGCACACTGAAGCTTTCTTT CASFSPTRDRHTEAFF
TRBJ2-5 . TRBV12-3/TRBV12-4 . TGTGCCAGCAGTCCCGTCGGGGGCGCGGAGACCCAGTACTTC CASSPVGGAETQYF
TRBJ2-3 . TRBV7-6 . TGTGCCAGCAGCTTAGGTACAGGGTTTATCACAGATACGCAGTATTTT CASSLGTGFITDTQYF
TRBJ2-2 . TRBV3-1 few TGTGCCAGCAGACGAGCCGGGGAGCTGTTTTTT CASRRAGELFF
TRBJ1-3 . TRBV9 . TGTGCCAGCAGCCGTGACCGGGCGCCGCTGGGAAACACCATATATTTT CASSRDRAPLGNTIYF
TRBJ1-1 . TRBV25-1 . TGTGCCAGCAGGAGGGGCATCATGAACACTGAAGCTTTCTTT CASRRGIMNTEAFF
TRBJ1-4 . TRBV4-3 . TGCGCCAGCAGCCACAATAGGGCACGGTCTAATGAAAAACTGTTTTTT CASSHNRARSNEKLFF
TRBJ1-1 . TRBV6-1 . TGTGCCAGCAGTGGGGATGGGAGGAACACTGAAGCTTTCTTT CASSGDGRNTEAFF
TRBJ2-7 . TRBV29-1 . TGCAGCGTCGGGTTCGACGGTTCCTACGAGCAGTACTTC CSVGFDGSYEQYF
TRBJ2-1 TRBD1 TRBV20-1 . TGCAGTGCTAGTGCACACCCACCCGGGACAGGGAACAATGAGCAGTTCTTC CSASAHPPGTGNNEQFF
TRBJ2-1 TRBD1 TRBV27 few TGTGCCAGCAGAGGGACAGGGGGTTTCCATGAGCAGTTCTTC CASRGTGGFHEQFF
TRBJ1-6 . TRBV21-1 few TGTGCCAGCAGCATCGCGAAACCAGGGTACTGTAATTCACCCCTCCACTTT CASSIAKPGYCNSPLHF
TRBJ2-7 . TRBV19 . TGTGCCAGTAGTAGGGGCAGGGAAGCTCACGAGCAGTACTTC CASSRGREAHEQYF
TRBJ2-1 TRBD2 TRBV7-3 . TGTGCCAGCAGCTCCGGACTAGCTCTACATGAGCAGTTCTTC CASSSGLALHEQFF
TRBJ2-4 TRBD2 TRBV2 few TGTGCCAGCAAGGCTAGCGGGAGTATACTAGCCAAAAACATTCAGTACTTC CASKASGSILAKNIQYF